Listed below are T cell receptor beta chains from one sample, sequenced in a study of cytomegalovirus exposure and HLA in healthy donors. Using immunoSEQ multiplex PCR, the repertoire was profiled, and TCRdb retains in-frame clones only, with some absent. The repertoire has tens of thousands of clones, about 85% of them found once; the top ten carry 14% to 15%. The material sequenced was PBMCs. These receptors were obtained from a woman aged 40 to 50 in good health and CMV-seropositive. The CDR3 runs from the conserved cysteine through the conserved F or W. A D gene is named only where the DNA matches it firmly. Not every row has a clone size; where given, it reads once, few, many or a size class.

clone_size d_call j_call v_call cdr3_nt cdr3_aa
- - TRBJ1-5 TRBV5-5 TGTGCCAGCAGCGAAGCTATTGTCCAGCCCCAGCATTTT CASSEAIVQPQHF
- TRBD1 TRBJ1-3 TRBV7-9 TGTGCCAGCAGCCACTCGCTAGTAGCGGGACAGCCTGGAAACACCATATATTTT CASSHSLVAGQPGNTIYF
- - TRBJ2-3 TRBV19 TGTGCCAGTAGTTTCGGAGGGTTTACTCCAGATACGCAGTATTTT CASSFGGFTPDTQYF
- TRBD1 TRBJ1-2 TRBV11-2 TGTGCCAGCAGCTTAGGGACAGGGGGAAACTATGGCTACACCTTC CASSLGTGGNYGYTF
- - TRBJ1-4 TRBV5-1 TGCGCCAGCAGCTTGAATTGGGGGCAGACTAATGAAAAACTGTTTTTT CASSLNWGQTNEKLFF
once TRBD1 TRBJ1-4 TRBV7-3 TGTGCCAGCAGCCCGGGACAGGGAGGCGGTGAAAAACTGTTTTTT CASSPGQGGGEKLFF
- - TRBJ2-7 TRBV7-9 TGTGCCAGCAGCTTTACAGGTTCGGGCTACGAGCAGTACTTC CASSFTGSGYEQYF
- - TRBJ2-1 TRBV5-4 TGTGCCAGCAGCCTAAGGGGAAACAATGAGCAGTTCTTC CASSLRGNNEQFF
- - TRBJ2-7 TRBV28 TGTGCCAGCAGGCCTCCTAGCGCCTACGAGCAGTACTTC CASRPPSAYEQYF
- - TRBJ2-7 TRBV5-1 TGCGCCAGCAGCTGGGACACTTACGAGCAGTACTTC CASSWDTYEQYF
- - TRBJ1-3 TRBV5-1 TGCGCCAGCAGCTTGGGAGATCCTGGAAACACCATATATTTT CASSLGDPGNTIYF
- TRBD1 TRBJ1-1 TRBV28 TGTGCCAGCATTCAGGGGGCGGGGACTGAAGCTTTCTTT CASIQGAGTEAFF
- - TRBJ1-5 TRBV19 TGTGCCAGTAGTGCAGGGTATAGCAATCAGCCCCAGCATTTT CASSAGYSNQPQHF
- - TRBJ2-1 TRBV7-3 TGTGCCAGCAGTTCAGACAGTGAGCAGTTCTTC CASSSDSEQFF
- TRBD1 TRBJ2-7 TRBV9 TGTGCCAGCAGCCCCCCTGGGACAGGCTCCTACGAGCAGTACTTC CASSPPGTGSYEQYF
once TRBD1 TRBJ1-1 TRBV7-2 TGTGCCAGCAGCGGACCGGGACAGGGTATCCCTGAAGCTTTCTTT CASSGPGQGIPEAFF
- - TRBJ2-1 TRBV19 TGTGCCAGTAAAATAGGGGGGGGGAATGAGCAGTTCTTC CASKIGGGNEQFF
- TRBD2 TRBJ2-3 TRBV30 TGTGCCTGGGCTGGGGTAGCGGGGTACACGGATACGCAGTATTTT CAWAGVAGYTDTQYF
few - TRBJ2-3 TRBV5-1 TGCGCCAGCAGTCGCTCCGGGGATTCAGATACGCAGTATTTT CASSRSGDSDTQYF
- TRBD2 TRBJ2-1 TRBV9 TGTGCCAGCAGCGTAGGTGCTAGCGGGACCTACAATGAGCAGTTCTTC CASSVGASGTYNEQFF
- - TRBJ2-7 TRBV7-3 TGTGCCAGCAGCACCGGGAGTCACGACGAGCAGTACTTC CASSTGSHDEQYF
- - TRBJ1-5 TRBV4-3 TGCGCCAGCAGCCAAGATCTCCGGGGGGGCAATCAGCCCCAGCATTTT CASSQDLRGGNQPQHF
few - TRBJ1-1 TRBV11-3 TGTGCCAGCAGCCCGTCGGGGGGCACTGAAGCTTTCTTT CASSPSGGTEAFF
- - TRBJ1-2 TRBV7-9 TGTGCCAGCAGCTATATAGGGAGCAGGGAGGGATACTATGGCTACACCTTC CASSYIGSREGYYGYTF
- - TRBJ1-1 TRBV18 TGTGCCAGCTCACCATCCTACCGGAACACTGAAGCTTTCTTT CASSPSYRNTEAFF
- TRBD2 TRBJ2-7 TRBV9 TGTGCCAGCAGCGTAGCCCCTAGCGGGAGCGTGTACGAGCAGTACTTC CASSVAPSGSVYEQYF
- - TRBJ2-1 TRBV18 TGTGCCAGCTCACCACCTCTTGGGAGGAGCTCCTACAATGAGCAGTTCTTC CASSPPLGRSSYNEQFF
- - TRBJ1-5 TRBV19 TGTGCCAGTAATAAGGGGGATCAGCCCCAGCATTTT CASNKGDQPQHF
few TRBD1 TRBJ1-1 TRBV7-2 TGTGCCAGCAGCTTTCCAGGGGGCGTTTTAGGTGAAGCTTTCTTT CASSFPGGVLGEAFF
few TRBD1 TRBJ1-1 TRBV29-1 TGCAGCGTGGCTAGGGGGGACAGTGAAGCTTTCTTT CSVARGDSEAFF
- - TRBJ2-1 TRBV14 TGTGCCAGCAGCCAGAGGTCCCGCAATGAGCAGTTCTTC CASSQRSRNEQFF
few TRBD1 TRBJ1-2 TRBV6-5 TGTGCCAGCAGTTACGGGACAGGAGCGTATGGCTACACCTTC CASSYGTGAYGYTF
few TRBD1 TRBJ1-2 TRBV2 TGTGCCAGCAGTGTTGGTTGGGACAGGGACGGCTACACCTTC CASSVGWDRDGYTF
- - TRBJ1-2 TRBV7-9 TGTGCCAGCAGCTTATATGCAGGGGACGGCTACACCTTC CASSLYAGDGYTF
- - TRBJ1-6 TRBV15 TGTGCCACCAGCAGAGATCTAGGCCTCGGGAATTCACCCCTCCACTTT CATSRDLGLGNSPLHF
- TRBD2 TRBJ2-3 TRBV6-5 TGTGCCAGCAGTTACTCTCTAGCGGGGACCACAGATACGCAGTATTTT CASSYSLAGTTDTQYF
- - TRBJ1-5 TRBV27 TGTGCCAGCAGTTTAGGCCGGGGGGGTGTTCAAGATCCCCAGCATTTT CASSLGRGGVQDPQHF
- - TRBJ2-3 TRBV18 TGTGCCAGCTCACCCCCCCAGGGCACAGATACGCAGTATTTT CASSPPQGTDTQYF
- - TRBJ2-3 TRBV7-2 TGTGCCAGCAGCCTATACACAGATACGCAGTATTTT CASSLYTDTQYF
- - TRBJ2-3 TRBV7-8 TGTGCCAGCAGCTTAGGTGCAGGCTCTAGCACAGATACGCAGTATTTT CASSLGAGSSTDTQYF